One and the same sample provided the 24 T cell receptor beta chains below, sequenced in a study of blood T cell repertoires in COVID-19. Measured with immunoSEQ multiplex PCR; TCRdb has only the in-frame clones, and not every one. The sample has more than 110,000 clones, around nine tenths seen once; the top ten hold more than 9%. The sample taken for sequencing was peripheral blood. These receptors were obtained from a man in his forties or fifties with active or convalescent COVID-19.

The chain carries TRBV15 and TRBJ1-4; 8 positions agree with TRBD1. Per the germline V gene, CDR1 is LNHNV and CDR2 is YYDKDF (reference sequence). J was trimmed by 3 bases and V by 0 bases; bases with no gene match: 9. This CDR3 is built from 18 residues. CDR3 sequence reads: CATSRDPSGGRANEKLFF. As DNA, the CDR3 is TGTGCCACCAGCAGAGATCCTTCAGGGGGCCGGGCTAATGAAAAACTGTTTTTT.

The chain recombines TRBV5-1 with TRBJ2-3; D not certain. The CDR3 runs to 14 residues. Germline CDR1 is SGHRS and CDR2 is YFSETQ. V lost 0 bases to trimming and J lost 2 bases, with 7 bases between them. The CDR3 DNA reads as TGCGCCAGCAGCTTGGATCACTTCACAGATACGCAGTATTTT. It yields the protein CASSLDHFTDTQYF.

The CDR3 is CASSFAENTEAFF. The CDR3 coding sequence is TGTGCCAGCAGCTTTGCGGAGAACACTGAAGCTTTCTTT. This chain connects TRBV11-2 to TRBJ1-1; D gene unclear. This CDR3 is 13 amino acids long. Per germline, CDR1 SGHAT and CDR2 FQNNGV. Deletions cut 3 bases from V and 1 base from J, with 6 bases between. The full variable domain, rest sourced from reference TRBV11-2 and TRBJ1-1, is EAGVAQSPRYKIIEKRQSVAFWCNPISGHATLYWYQQILGQGPKLLIQFQNNGVVDDSQLPKDRFSAERLKGVDSTLKIQPAKLEDSAVYLCASSFAENTEAFFGQGTRLTVV.

The chain employs TRBV9 and TRBJ1-6; 11 nucleotides agree with TRBD1. The CDR3 is 15 residues long. CDR1 and CDR2 from the germline V gene are SGDLS and YYNGEE. The J segment lost 9 bases and the V segment lost 4 bases, leaving 6 bases of the junction unmatched. The CDR3: CASSYGQGAPSPLHF. CDR3 sequence (DNA): TGTGCCAGCAGCTACGGACAGGGGGCGCCTTCACCCCTCCACTTT.

J is TRBJ2-2 and V is TRBV6-5; D not resolved. Trimming removed 6 bases at V and 3 bases at J, with 11 bases between. There are 14 residues in the CDR3. Germline V gives CDR1 MNHEY, CDR2 SVGAGI. The DNA of the CDR3 is TGTGCCAGCAGGCGAGACTCTTACACCGGGGAGCTGTTTTTT. This gives the protein CASRRDSYTGELFF.

The chain uses TRBV3-1 (or the pseudogene TRBV3-2) and TRBJ1-1; D is unresolved. This CDR3 has 13 residues. Trimming took 4 bases from V and 1 from J, leaving 7 bases between them. The V gene's germline CDR1 is LGHDT and CDR2 YNNKEL (reference sequence). The CDR3 sequence: CASSRGRNTEAFF. In nucleotides, the CDR3 is TGTGCCAGCAGCCGTGGGAGGAACACTGAAGCTTTCTTT.

The J gene is TRBJ1-5, the V gene TRBV21-1. TRBV21-1 counts as a pseudogene. This CDR3 has 16 residues. CDR3 DNA: TGTGCCAGCAGCAATGGAGGTTCCCCCTTTCGTCAGCCCCAGCATTTT. This sequence encodes CASSNGGSPFRQPQHF.

The chain is built from TRBV25-1 and TRBJ2-3; D possibly corresponds to TRBD1 (6 bases). Trimming removed 4 bases at V and 2 bases at J, with 10 bases between. The CDR3 length is 14 residues. Germline V gene data show CDR1 as MGHDK and CDR2 as SYGVNS. CDR3 amino acids: CASSARGLTDTQYF. The CDR3 DNA follows: TGTGCCAGCAGTGCCAGGGGCCTCACAGATACGCAGTATTTT.

The J gene is TRBJ2-5, the V gene TRBV4-1, with 8 bases fitting TRBD2. CDR3 length equals 18 residues. Germline V gives CDR1 MGHRA, CDR2 YSYEKL. Trimming at V came to 0 bases and at J to 2 bases, leaving 11 bases not matched to a gene. Written as DNA, the CDR3 is TGCGCCAGCAGCCAAGATCAAACGGGAGGGCCTTGGCAAGAGACCCAGTACTTC. It translates to CASSQDQTGGPWQETQYF.

This clone showed up just once. Here the CDR3 reads CASSHWDTGINEKLFF. The CDR3 DNA follows: TGTGCCAGCTCACATTGGGATACAGGGATTAATGAAAAACTGTTTTTT. The chain couples TRBV18 to TRBJ1-4, with D possibly matching TRBD1 (6 bases). The CDR3 totals 16 residues. The V end was cut by 4 bases, the J end by 4 bases, with 16 bases between. Germline V gene lookup returns CDR1 KGHSH and CDR2 LQKENI.

V and J are TRBV5-6 and TRBJ2-1, with D unclear. The CDR3 extends over 12 amino acids. The germline gives CDR1 SGHDT, CDR2 YYEEEE. V was cut by 2 bases and J by 4 bases, with 4 bases left in between. The CDR3 nucleotides are TGTGCCAGCAGCTTCGGTTACAATGAGCAGTTCTTC. Its protein product is CASSFGYNEQFF.

The J gene is TRBJ1-3, the V gene TRBV27, with a tentative D call TRBD1 (6 bases). The CDR3 is 15 residues long. Looked up from germline, CDR1 is MNHEY and CDR2 is SMNVEV (reference sequence). V dropped 2 bases and J dropped 8 bases, with 16 bases sitting between them. DNA for the CDR3: TGTGCCAGCAGTTTAAAGGGAAGGGGGTTAGACACCATATATTTT. Translated: CASSLKGRGLDTIYF.

This rearrangement joins TRBV7-9 to TRBJ2-7; D is uncertain. The CDR3 runs to 13 residues. The germline CDR1 and CDR2 sequences are SEHNR and FQNEAQ (reference sequence). Trimming shortened V by 1 base and J by 4 bases, and 8 bases separated the two germline ends. In nucleotides, the CDR3 is TGTGCCAGCAGCTTAGGTGCCGGGTACGAGCAGTACTTC. Translating it yields CASSLGAGYEQYF.

The chain employs TRBV19 and TRBJ1-5; D unresolved. The CDR3 loop spans 15 amino acids. The germline gives CDR1 LNHDA, CDR2 SQIVND (reference sequence). The V gene lost 4 bases and the J gene lost 2 bases, with 12 bases spanning the gap. This CDR3 reads CASSRLATGNQPQHF. For the CDR3, the DNA is TGTGCCAGTAGTAGGTTGGCCACAGGCAATCAGCCCCAGCATTTT.

The chain combines TRBV5-4 with TRBJ2-7; 11 bases fit TRBD1. V shed 4 bases and J 3 bases; nucleotides not matched to a gene: 6. This CDR3 comprises 15 residues. Germline V gene data show CDR1 as SGHNT and CDR2 as YYREEE (reference sequence). The CDR3 is CASSGPGQGVYEQYF. CDR3 coding DNA: TGTGCCAGCAGCGGACCGGGACAGGGGGTCTACGAGCAGTACTTC.

This clone has only a few counts. The chain recombines TRBV7-9 with TRBJ2-3; TRBD1 is a possible D gene (6 bases). CDR3 length equals 15 residues. Trimming stripped 4 bases from V and 6 bases from J, with 17 bases between. Germline V gene data show CDR1 as SEHNR and CDR2 as FQNEAQ (reference sequence). The CDR3 bases are TGTGCCAGCAGCTACCCTACGGGACAAGGCGATACGCAGTATTTT. Residues: CASSYPTGQGDTQYF.

The V call is TRBV2, the J call TRBJ1-3; weak D call: TRBD1 (6 bases). The CDR3 runs 15 residues. The germline CDR1 and CDR2 sequences are SNHLY and FYNNEI. V lost 5 bases to trimming and J lost 0 bases, with 11 bases between them. CDR3 protein: CASSLQGISGNTIYF. The CDR3 DNA follows: TGTGCCAGCAGTTTACAGGGCATCTCTGGAAACACCATATATTTT.

The chain uses TRBV5-6 and TRBJ1-5, with unresolved D. Germline V gene sequence: CDR1 SGHDT, CDR2 YYEEEE. V was pared by 0 bases and J by 2 bases, with 9 bases between. The CDR3 loop spans 15 amino acids. The chain's CDR3 is CASSLGVSGNQPQHF. The CDR3 bases are TGTGCCAGCAGCTTGGGCGTTAGTGGCAATCAGCCCCAGCATTTT.

The chain joins TRBV7-9 to TRBJ2-7, with a weak D call TRBD1 (5 bases). The CDR3 length is 17 residues. Germline V CDR1 and CDR2: SEHNR, FQNEAQ (reference sequence). V lost 5 bases and J lost 2, with 22 bases in between. This CDR3 reads CASSLLQVGQGAYEQYF. In DNA form, the CDR3 reads TGTGCCAGCAGCCTACTACAGGTGGGGCAGGGTGCCTACGAGCAGTACTTC.

The chain recombines TRBV2 with TRBJ1-2; 8 nucleotides match TRBD1. Trimming took 7 bases from V and 6 from J; bases not matched to a gene: 7. The CDR3 is 13 amino acids. Germline V CDR1 and CDR2: SNHLY, FYNNEI. The CDR3 is CASTGTGAHGYTF. DNA of the CDR3: TGTGCCAGCACTGGGACAGGAGCGCATGGCTACACCTTC.

The rearrangement joins TRBV11-1 to TRBJ2-1, with 7 bases matching TRBD2. In germline, CDR1 is SGHAT, CDR2 FQDESV (reference sequence). Germline trimming cut 4 bases from V and 7 bases from J; bases unmatched to any gene: 7. The CDR3 has 14 residues. This CDR3 is CASSSREEKNEQFF. CDR3 nucleotide sequence: TGTGCCAGCAGCTCTCGGGAGGAAAAGAATGAGCAGTTCTTC.

This rearrangement joins TRBV2 to TRBJ2-5; 13 bases are shared with TRBD2. The CDR3 has 15 residues. CDR1 is SNHLY, CDR2 FYNNEI, per germline. Germline trimming cut 4 bases from V and 5 bases from J; bases unmatched to any gene: 4. CDR3 sequence: CASSGTSGSSETQYF. The CDR3 DNA reads TGTGCCAGCAGTGGGACTAGCGGGAGTAGTGAGACCCAGTACTTC.

The chain has TRBV5-8 and TRBJ1-5; a weak D match, TRBD1 (6 bases). The CDR3 has 16 residues. V was trimmed by 2 bases and J by 1 base, leaving 13 bases between them. Germline V gene sequence: CDR1 SGHTS, CDR2 YDEGEE. The CDR3 coding sequence is TGTGCCAGCAGCTTAAGGGCAGGGGCAAGCAATCAGCCCCAGCATTTT. Translated, it gives CASSLRAGASNQPQHF.

V and J are TRBV5-1 and TRBJ1-5, with a tentative D call TRBD1 (6 bases). V lost 0 bases to trimming and J lost 7 bases, with 14 bases between them. Germline CDR1 and CDR2: SGHRS and YFSETQ. The CDR3 length is 15 residues. CDR3 in amino acids: CASSLATGQGQPQHF. As DNA, the CDR3 is TGCGCCAGCAGCTTGGCTACAGGGCAGGGACAGCCCCAGCATTTT.